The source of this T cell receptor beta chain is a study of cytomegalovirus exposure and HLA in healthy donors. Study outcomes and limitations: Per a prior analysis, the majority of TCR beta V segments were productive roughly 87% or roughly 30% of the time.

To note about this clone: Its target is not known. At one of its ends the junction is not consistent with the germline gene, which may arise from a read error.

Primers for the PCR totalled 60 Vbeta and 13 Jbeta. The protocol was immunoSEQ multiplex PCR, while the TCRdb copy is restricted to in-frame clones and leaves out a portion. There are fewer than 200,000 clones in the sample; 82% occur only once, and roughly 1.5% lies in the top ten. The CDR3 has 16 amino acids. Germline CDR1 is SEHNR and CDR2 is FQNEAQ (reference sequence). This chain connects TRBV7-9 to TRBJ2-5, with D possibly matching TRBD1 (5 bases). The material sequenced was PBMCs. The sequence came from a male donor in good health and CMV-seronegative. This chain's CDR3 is CSSSLRQGSPTETQYF. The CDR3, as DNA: TGTTCCAGCAGCTTACGTCAGGGATCTCCGACAGAGACCCAGTACTTC.